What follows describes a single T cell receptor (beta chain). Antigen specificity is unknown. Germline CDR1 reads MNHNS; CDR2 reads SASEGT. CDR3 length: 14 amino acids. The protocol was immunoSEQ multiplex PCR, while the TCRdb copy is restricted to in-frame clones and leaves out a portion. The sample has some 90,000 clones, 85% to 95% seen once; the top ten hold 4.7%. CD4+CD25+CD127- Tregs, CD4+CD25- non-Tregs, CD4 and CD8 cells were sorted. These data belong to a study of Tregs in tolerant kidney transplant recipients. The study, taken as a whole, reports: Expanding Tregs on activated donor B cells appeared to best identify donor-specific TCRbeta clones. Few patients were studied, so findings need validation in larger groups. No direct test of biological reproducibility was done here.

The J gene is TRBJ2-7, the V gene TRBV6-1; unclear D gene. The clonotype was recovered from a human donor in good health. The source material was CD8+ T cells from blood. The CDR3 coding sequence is TGTGCTACTACACTCGGGCTTTTCCTAGACGAGCAGTACTTC. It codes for CATTLGLFLDEQYF.